The clone carrying this T cell receptor beta chain was observed a few times. The data were obtained in a study of blood T cells in healthy people across ages. A sample-barcoded 5' primer and a J-beta primer mix were used in a second PCR of roughly 7 to 12 cycles. In TCRdb, the 5' RACE reads were re-called with MiXCR into one record per CDR3 protein. The table has 1.5 million or so distinct CDR3 sequences, approximately 40% seen once. V was trimmed by 4 bases and J by 3 bases, leaving 13 bases between them. From germline, CDR1 is MGHDK and CDR2 SYGVNS. This CDR3 comprises 14 residues. The material sequenced was blood. The sequence derives from a woman between 18 and 29 years old in good health. The J gene is TRBJ2-7, the V gene TRBV25-1, with a weak D call TRBD1 (5 bases). Written as DNA, the CDR3 is TGTGCCAGCAGTGCTACAGGAACTCACTACGAGCAGTACTTC. It is translated as CASSATGTHYEQYF.